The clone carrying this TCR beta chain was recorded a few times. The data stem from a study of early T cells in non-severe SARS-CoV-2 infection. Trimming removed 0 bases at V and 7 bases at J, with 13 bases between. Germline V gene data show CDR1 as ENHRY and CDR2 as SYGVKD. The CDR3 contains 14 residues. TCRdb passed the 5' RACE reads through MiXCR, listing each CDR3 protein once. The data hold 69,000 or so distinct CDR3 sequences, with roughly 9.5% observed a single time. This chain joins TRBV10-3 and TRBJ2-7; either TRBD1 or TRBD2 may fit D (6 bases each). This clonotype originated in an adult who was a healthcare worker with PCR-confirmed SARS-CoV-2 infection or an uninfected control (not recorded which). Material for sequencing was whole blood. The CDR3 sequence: CAISESRGAEEQYF. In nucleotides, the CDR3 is TGTGCCATCAGTGAGTCGAGGGGGGCAGAGGAGCAGTACTTC.